Listed below are T cell receptor beta chains from one sample, sequenced in a study of blood T cell repertoires in COVID-19. TCRdb's table, derived via immunoSEQ multiplex PCR, lists solely in-frame clones and lacks some. The sample has 180,000 or so clones, about four fifths seen once; the top ten hold around 10%. The sample comprised peripheral blood. The receptors stem from a woman between 40 and 55 years old with COVID-19, enrolled during active disease. Each CDR3 is given with its conserved first and last residue. The order of the fields is CDR3 length, J gene, clone size, V gene, CDR3 protein. Clone size appears in some rows only: once, few, many, or a class for an expanded clone.

CDR3 length: 15
J gene: TRBJ1-4
clone size: .
V gene: TRBV15
CDR3 protein: CATSDGPGRDEKLFF

CDR3 length: 14
J gene: TRBJ2-3
clone size: few
V gene: TRBV2
CDR3 protein: CASRWGQLTDTQYF

CDR3 length: 15
J gene: TRBJ2-5
clone size: once
V gene: TRBV7-3
CDR3 protein: CASSASGTSRETQYF

CDR3 length: 13
J gene: TRBJ2-3
clone size: .
V gene: TRBV7-2
CDR3 protein: CASSANFADTQYF

CDR3 length: 15
J gene: TRBJ1-6
clone size: few
V gene: TRBV6-5
CDR3 protein: CASRTGQGGNSPLHF

CDR3 length: 14
J gene: TRBJ1-3
clone size: .
V gene: TRBV29-1
CDR3 protein: CSVEVSGFGNTIYF

CDR3 length: 14
J gene: TRBJ2-5
clone size: few
V gene: TRBV7-2
CDR3 protein: CASSSDRGYETQYF

CDR3 length: 12
J gene: TRBJ2-2
clone size: few
V gene: TRBV16
CDR3 protein: CASSHVSGELFF

CDR3 length: 16
J gene: TRBJ2-7
clone size: many
V gene: TRBV27
CDR3 protein: CASSLDGDGSYYEQYF

CDR3 length: 18
J gene: TRBJ2-1
clone size: few
V gene: TRBV4-1
CDR3 protein: CASSQGLTGHSSYNEQFF

CDR3 length: 16
J gene: TRBJ2-2
clone size: .
V gene: TRBV7-9
CDR3 protein: CASSPGLPANTGELFF

CDR3 length: 15
J gene: TRBJ2-2
clone size: once
V gene: TRBV27
CDR3 protein: CASSFGASYTGELFF

CDR3 length: 18
J gene: TRBJ2-3
clone size: .
V gene: TRBV28
CDR3 protein: CASSLITGASKTGYTQYF

CDR3 length: 15
J gene: TRBJ2-1
clone size: .
V gene: TRBV9
CDR3 protein: CASSVASGGIDEQFF

CDR3 length: 14
J gene: TRBJ2-5
clone size: .
V gene: TRBV6-5
CDR3 protein: CASRPSGGGETQYF

CDR3 length: 15
J gene: TRBJ1-1
clone size: .
V gene: TRBV27
CDR3 protein: CASSSTAGGGTEAFF

CDR3 length: 18
J gene: TRBJ2-7
clone size: .
V gene: TRBV18
CDR3 protein: CASSPKPRGAGGSYEQYF

CDR3 length: 14
J gene: TRBJ2-5
clone size: .
V gene: TRBV5-6
CDR3 protein: CASSLDPDQETQYF

CDR3 length: 15
J gene: TRBJ1-6
clone size: once
V gene: TRBV11-2
CDR3 protein: CASSLDLRGGSPLHF

CDR3 length: 14
J gene: TRBJ1-5
clone size: .
V gene: TRBV18
CDR3 protein: CASSPTGAYQPQHF